This T cell receptor beta chain was captured in a study of T cell responses to AZD1222 COVID-19 vaccine. Regarding the study as a whole: Elevations in Spike-specific TCR breadth and depth followed administration of two AZD1222 doses. AZD1222 recipients seropositive at baseline numbered only six or seven.

TCRdb's table, derived via immunoSEQ multiplex PCR, lists solely in-frame clones and lacks some. The table shows 67,000 or so clones, with less than 90% occurring only once. Concerning this clone: What it binds is unknown.

The clonotype was recovered from an adult in good health. The sequences come from peripheral blood, collected on day 0 of AZD1222 vaccination.

In nucleotides, the CDR3 is TGTGCCAGTAGCTGGGCCCTGAACACTGAAGCTTTCTTT. Amino acid sequence: CASSWALNTEAFF. This chain uses TRBV19 with TRBJ1-1, with D unresolved. Germline V lookup: CDR1 LNHDA, CDR2 SQIVND (reference sequence). CDR3 length: 13 amino acids. Trimming left V 6 bases short and J 0 bases short, with 8 bases between.